What follows are 16 T cell receptor beta chains derived from one specimen sequenced in a study of T cells after yellow fever vaccination. TCRdb redid the calling of the 5' RACE reads with MiXCR, one entry per CDR3 protein. The sample has approximately 450,000 distinct CDR3 sequences, under 20% seen once. The sample was PBMCs, taken before the yellow fever booster vaccination. The receptors stem from a man aged 18-30 years who received the YFV17D yellow fever vaccine.

In its sample, this clonotype was seen a few times. The rearrangement links TRBV6-5 to TRBJ2-1; D possibly corresponds to TRBD2 (6 bases). Germline CDR1 MNHEY, CDR2 SVGAGI. The V gene lost 5 bases and the J gene lost 9 bases, with 17 bases spanning the gap. The CDR3 spans 14 residues. The CDR3 loop reads CASSGSGWDGEQFF. Here the CDR3 DNA reads TGTGCCAGCAGTGGTAGCGGTTGGGACGGTGAGCAGTTCTTC.

The chain employs TRBV27 and TRBJ2-7; D is possibly TRBD2 (6 bases). Germline V lookup: CDR1 MNHEY, CDR2 SMNVEV (reference sequence). The CDR3 covers 13 residues. V was cut by 4 bases and J by 4 bases, with 11 bases left in between. DNA for the CDR3: TGTGCCAGCAGTTCCTACGGGGGTTACGAGCAGTACGTC. The encoded protein is CASSSYGGYEQYV.

This clonotype was counted only a few times. The gene calls are TRBV25-1 and TRBJ2-7; 9 bases agree with TRBD2. The V gene end was trimmed by 1 base and the J gene end by 1 base; junction bases not matched to a gene: 14. The CDR3 runs to 19 residues. In germline, CDR1 is MGHDK, CDR2 SYGVNS. The CDR3 region is CASSEFRIAGASDSYEQYF. The CDR3 DNA follows: TGTGCCAGCAGTGAATTTCGAATAGCGGGGGCCAGTGATTCCTACGAGCAGTACTTC.

The chain combines TRBV7-2 with TRBJ2-5, with 7 positions matching TRBD2. CDR1 is SGHTA and CDR2 is FQGNSA in the germline V gene. This CDR3 comprises 17 residues. V lost 0 bases, J lost 0 bases, and 7 bases stayed unmatched. The CDR3 region is CASSLASSRGYQETQYF. Written as DNA, the CDR3 is TGTGCCAGCAGCTTAGCCTCCTCGCGGGGGTACCAAGAGACCCAGTACTTC.

This clonotype was seen only a few times. The gene calls are TRBV6-5 and TRBJ2-5, with 7 bases identical to TRBD2. Per the germline V gene, CDR1 is MNHEY and CDR2 is SVGAGI. The CDR3 spans 13 residues. The ends lost 2 bases at V and 7 bases at J; junction bases unmatched: 4. CDR3 region: CASSYGTKATQYF. CDR3 bases: TGTGCCAGCAGTTACGGGACTAAGGCGACCCAGTACTTC.

This clonotype appeared a few times. The chain carries TRBV5-1 and TRBJ1-1, with unresolved D. V was pared by 4 bases and J by 1 base, with 14 bases between. The germline gives CDR1 SGHRS, CDR2 YFSETQ. This CDR3 is 15 amino acids long. CDR3 in DNA: TGCGCCAGCAGCGTGAACAGCCCAAAGAACACTGAAGCTTTCTTT. This sequence encodes CASSVNSPKNTEAFF.

V and J are TRBV4-3 and TRBJ1-1, with a tentative D call TRBD1 (5 bases). The ends were cut back, 1 base at V and 5 bases at J, with 17 bases in the middle. The CDR3 length is 16 residues. The V gene's germline CDR1 is LGHNA and CDR2 YSLEER. CDR3 sequence: CASSQGSGRRGTEAFF. The CDR3 DNA reads as TGCGCCAGCAGCCAAGGCTCGGGGCGGAGAGGGACTGAAGCTTTCTTT.

This sequence joins TRBV11-3 and TRBJ2-2, with a tentative D call TRBD1 (5 bases). V was shortened by 6 bases and J by 3 bases, with 8 bases between the two germline ends. The length of the CDR3 is 13 residues. In germline, CDR1 is SGHNT, CDR2 YENEEA. The CDR3 protein is CASSKQDTGELFF. DNA for the CDR3: TGTGCCAGCAGTAAACAGGACACCGGGGAGCTGTTTTTT.

This clonotype turned up a few times. The chain recombines TRBV7-2 with TRBJ2-5, with 10 positions matching TRBD2. The CDR3 covers 15 residues. Germline values: CDR1 SGHTA, CDR2 FQGNSA. Trimming removed 5 bases from V and 3 bases from J; junction bases left unmatched: 6. CDR3 DNA sequence: TGTGCCAGCAGCCACAATGGACTAGCGGAAGAGACCCAGTACTTC. This gives the protein CASSHNGLAEETQYF.

This clonotype came up many times. The chain couples TRBV3-1 to TRBJ2-7; D gene ambiguous. Germline CDR1 reads LGHDT; CDR2 reads YNNKEL (reference sequence). There are 14 residues in the CDR3. V lost 2 bases and J lost 2, with 10 bases in between. The CDR3 DNA follows: TGTGCCAGCAGCCAATGGGGTAGGACCTACGAGCAGTACTTC. The encoded protein is CASSQWGRTYEQYF.

This clonotype came up many times. For the CDR3, the DNA is TGTGCCAGCAGCCCCGGACAGGTCTATGGCTACACCTTC. The encoded protein is CASSPGQVYGYTF. The chain carries TRBV6-2 or TRBV6-3 and TRBJ1-2; 7 positions agree with TRBD1. This CDR3 is 13 amino acids long. The germline gives CDR1 MNHEY, CDR2 SVGEGT. J lost 4 bases, V lost 6 bases, and 5 bases had no gene match.

This clonotype has just a few counts. The rearrangement joins TRBV20-1 to TRBJ1-2; 9 positions match TRBD1. Trimming removed 0 bases from V and 7 bases from J; junction bases left unmatched: 21. This CDR3 comprises 19 residues. The V gene's germline CDR1 is DFQATT and CDR2 SNEGSKA (reference sequence). Here the CDR3 DNA reads TGCAGTGCTAGAGATCAGCCCCTGACAGGGGGTTGGTTATGGGGTGGCTACACCTTC. Translation: CSARDQPLTGGWLWGGYTF.

This chain connects TRBV4-3 to TRBJ2-5, with 7 bases lining up with TRBD2. J was trimmed by 0 bases and V by 4 bases; bases with no gene match: 5. Germline V gene lookup returns CDR1 LGHNA and CDR2 YSLEER. CDR3 length: 15 residues. The CDR3 bases are TGCGCCAGCAGCCTTCGGGGGACTAACCAAGAGACCCAGTACTTC. The encoded protein is CASSLRGTNQETQYF.

This clonotype was recorded a few times. The chain joins TRBV7-2 to TRBJ2-1; D might be TRBD1 (5 bases). Germline V gene data show CDR1 as SGHTA and CDR2 as FQGNSA. V was clipped by 1 base and J by 0 bases, with 7 bases between them. This CDR3 has 15 amino acids. In nucleotides, the CDR3 is TGTGCCAGCAGCTTAGAGGGGTTCTCCTACAATGAGCAGTTCTTC. It translates to CASSLEGFSYNEQFF.

This clonotype was counted only a few times. This chain links TRBV12-3 or TRBV12-4 with TRBJ1-2; maybe TRBD1 (5 bases). The CDR3 extends over 13 amino acids. The ends were cut back, 3 bases at V and 8 bases at J, with 13 bases in the middle. CDR3 region: CASSFAGTRGYTF. The CDR3, as DNA: TGTGCCAGCAGTTTTGCTGGGACGAGGGGCTACACCTTC.

This clonotype turned up a few times. This chain connects TRBV10-2 to TRBJ2-1; 8 positions agree with TRBD2. The trim removed 1 base at V and 7 bases at J, leaving 6 bases unmatched. The CDR3 runs to 15 residues. CDR1 is WSHSY, CDR2 SAAADI, per germline. CDR3 region: CASSEWSGGRNEQFF. The CDR3 DNA follows: TGCGCCAGCAGTGAGTGGTCGGGGGGGCGTAATGAGCAGTTCTTC.